Described below is a single TCR beta chain sequence and its context. The germline V gene has CDR1 SGHDN and CDR2 FVKESK. With 4 bases removed from V and 7 bases from J, the gap between germline ends came to 19 bases. CDR3 size: 15 residues. This specimen comes from a study of T cells after yellow fever vaccination. TCRdb re-derived calls from the 5' RACE reads in MiXCR, one entry per CDR3 protein. Of roughly 310,000 distinct CDR3 sequences in the sample, approximately 9% were seen once. The sequence was collected from a man younger than 35 who received the YFV17D yellow fever vaccine. V is TRBV14 and J is TRBJ1-1, with D unclear. The sample consisted of PBMCs, taken on the day of the first yellow fever vaccination. CDR3: CASSLHTGIRGEAFF. Written as DNA, the CDR3 is TGTGCCAGCAGCCTCCATACGGGGATCCGGGGTGAAGCTTTCTTT.